In this sample, the clone carrying this T cell receptor beta chain turned up many times. Antigen unknown. This sample is drawn from a study of HIV-infected patients and healthy controls. The CDR3 loop spans 15 amino acids. Germline lookup yields CDR1 SGHAT and CDR2 FQNNGV. V was cut by 4 bases and J by 4 bases, with 15 bases left in between. 450 to 600 ng RNA was reverse transcribed with alpha and beta constant-region primers. Using multiplexing indices, alpha and beta chain libraries were generated apart by chain-specific third strand synthesis. All rearrangements within a chain used one primer pair; cDNA molecules carried barcodes. TCRdb processed the 5' RACE reads anew with MiXCR; each CDR3 protein has one entry. The table has some 15,000 distinct CDR3 sequences, approximately 7% seen once. Broader study findings: HIV-infected repertoires had significantly higher mean Gini indices than controls, possibly reflecting oligoclonality. HLA types of the donors remained undetermined.

The repertoire came from unfractionated whole blood and reflected all unsorted peripheral T cells. Material: blood. The chain employs TRBV11-2 and TRBJ2-3; tentatively, D is TRBD2 (6 bases). The receptor was isolated from an adult in good health. The CDR3 DNA reads TGTGCCAGCAGCTCCGTGTGGCGGGATGCAGATACGCAGTATTTT. Translated: CASSSVWRDADTQYF. The full variable domain, completed using reference TRBV11-2 and TRBJ2-3, is EAGVAQSPRYKIIEKRQSVAFWCNPISGHATLYWYQQILGQGPKLLIQFQNNGVVDDSQLPKDRFSAERLKGVDSTLKIQPAKLEDSAVYLCASSSVWRDADTQYFGPGTRLTVL.